This is a list of T cell receptor beta chains from one sample in a study of blood T cell repertoires in COVID-19. Some clones are missing from TCRdb's copy, which holds only in-frame ones; the method was immunoSEQ multiplex PCR. This sample has fewer than 250,000 clones, with around 80% found just once. Sequencing input: peripheral blood. These receptors were taken from a woman older than 75 with acute or convalescent COVID-19. CDR3s include the opening cysteine and the closing phenylalanine or tryptophan. The order of the fields is V gene, D gene, CDR3 protein. A D gene is named only where the DNA matches it firmly.

>TRBV6-5|TRBD1
CASNDRGINEKLFF
>TRBV19|NA
CASSVPGNRAYYEQYF
>TRBV29-1|NA
CSASFAEEAFF
>TRBV19|NA
CASSNQDSSYEQYF
>TRBV28|NA
CASSLRAGAVGEQYF
>TRBV4-1|NA
CASSQDPGGKGNTIYF
>TRBV7-2|TRBD2
CASSLGLTGGQETQYF
>TRBV11-2|NA
CASSSQGGNSPLHF
>TRBV19|TRBD1
CASSRPGQGSTEAFF
>TRBV6-5|NA
CATPPREGQPQHF
>TRBV18|TRBD1
CASSPGGGHTEAFF
>TRBV7-2|TRBD2
CAASGGAPDTDTQYF
>TRBV13|NA
CASSLRRGEAFF
>TRBV7-9|NA
CASSLVGQGETQYF
>TRBV16|TRBD2
CASSQSGLVEQTQYF
>TRBV2|TRBD1
CASSEFPSLDREGRSLHF
>TRBV19|TRBD1
CASSIPGTGFGGYTF
>TRBV19|NA
CASSTQGSTSYEQYF
>TRBV5-1|NA
CASSLGLGTGEQYF
>TRBV27|NA
CASTTYIREGGTGELFF
>TRBV19|NA
CASSIGGGQPLQFF
>TRBV3-1/TRBV3-2|TRBD1
CASSPDRDSPLHF
>TRBV19|NA
CASQEGGSDEQYF
>TRBV12-3/TRBV12-4|NA
CASSLRGYEQYF
>TRBV30|NA
CAWSARLTGELFF
>TRBV19|NA
CASSISPHRDISQPQHF
>TRBV4-1|NA
CASSQPRTGHGQAFF
>TRBV5-3|NA
CARSPNEKLFF
>TRBV9|NA
CASSVEISGNTIYF